The 10 T cell receptor beta chains given below trace back to one sample, sequenced in a study of T-cell reconstitution after alpha-beta-depleted transplantation in children. Molecular barcoding with unique molecular identifiers was used for the TCRbeta library. TCRdb fed the PCR reads into MiXCR, producing one record per CDR3 protein. This sample has 500,000 or so distinct CDR3 sequences, with around a third found just once. Sample: PBMCs from the stem cell graft donor, taken from the stem cell graft. The source of these receptors is a human donor who donated a stem cell graft to a child with aplastic anemia.

The CDR3 DNA reads TGTGCCAGCTCACCGGGACTAGCGAACTACGAGCAGTACTTC. Encoded protein: CASSPGLANYEQYF. The chain uses TRBV18 and TRBJ2-7, with 10 bases lining up with TRBD2. Germline V lookup: CDR1 KGHSH, CDR2 LQKENI. The CDR3 totals 14 residues. With V trimmed by 3 bases and J by 3 bases, 2 bases remained unmatched.

The J gene is TRBJ2-3, the V gene TRBV30; D uncertain. Germline-derived CDR1 and CDR2 are GTSNPN and SVGIG (reference sequence). The CDR3 extends over 12 amino acids. V dropped 2 bases and J dropped 6 bases, with 9 bases sitting between them. CDR3 amino acids: CAWSHGTDTQYF. DNA of the CDR3: TGTGCCTGGAGTCACGGTACGGATACGCAGTATTTT.

As for this clonotype: One end of the junction fails to match germline, which may point to a read error. The chain combines TRBV12-3 or TRBV12-4 with TRBJ1-2; maybe TRBD1 (5 bases). This CDR3 region has 14 residues. The DNA of the CDR3 is TGTGCCAGCACTTTACAGGCGTATGTTGGAGGCTACACCTTC. Protein: CASTLQAYVGGYTF.

This clonotype was picked up a small number of times. The chain carries TRBV29-1 and TRBJ2-3; 9 positions agree with TRBD1. The CDR3 is 13 amino acids. Germline CDR1 is SQVTM and CDR2 is ANQGSEA. The junction had 2 bases not matched to a gene; V was cut back by 4 bases and J by 3 bases. The DNA of the CDR3 is TGCAGCGTTGCGGACAGGGGAACAGATACGCAGTATTTT. As protein: CSVADRGTDTQYF.

The chain recombines TRBV7-7 with TRBJ2-2, with 7 bases matching TRBD2. Per germline, CDR1 SSHAT and CDR2 FNYEAQ (reference sequence). This CDR3 comprises 15 residues. V shed 2 bases and J 1 base; nucleotides not matched to a gene: 1. The CDR3 sequence is CASSLKRENTGELFF. In nucleotides, the CDR3 is TGTGCCAGCAGCTTAAAGCGGGAGAACACCGGGGAGCTGTTTTTT.

This clonotype was detected a few times. The rearrangement joins TRBV20-1 to TRBJ1-3, with D maybe TRBD1 (6 bases). V was clipped by 6 bases and J by 2 bases, with 20 bases between them. The germline CDR1 and CDR2 sequences are DFQATT and SNEGSKA (reference sequence). CDR3 length equals 16 residues. The CDR3 is CSAQRGSAGTGNTIYF. The CDR3 nucleotides are TGCAGTGCCCAAAGGGGGAGCGCAGGGACTGGAAACACCATATATTTT.

The chain couples TRBV27 to TRBJ1-2; D possibly corresponds to TRBD1 (5 bases). CDR1 MNHEY and CDR2 SMNVEV come from the germline V gene (reference sequence). The V end was cut by 2 bases, the J end by 2 bases, with 15 bases between. The CDR3 sequence is 16 residues long. CDR3 amino acids: CASSLGHPGGNYGYTF. The CDR3 coding sequence is TGTGCCAGCAGTTTAGGACATCCCGGCGGAAACTATGGCTACACCTTC.

The V gene is TRBV4-2, the J gene TRBJ2-7; no firm D call. V was shortened by 4 bases and J by 4 bases, with 11 bases between the two germline ends. This CDR3 is built from 13 residues. The germline CDR1 and CDR2 sequences are LGHNA and YNFKEQ. The CDR3 spells CASSPTSKYEQYF. For the CDR3, the DNA is TGTGCCAGCAGCCCGACCTCAAAATACGAGCAGTACTTC.

This clonotype came up a few times. The chain joins TRBV12-3 or TRBV12-4 to TRBJ1-2; the D gene is possibly TRBD1 (5 bases). This CDR3 spans 13 amino acids. Between the trimmed V and J ends, which lost 7 bases and 7 bases, there was a span of 16 bases. The CDR3 DNA sequence: TGTGCCAGCACCCCATACGGGGGTCTTGGCTACACCTTC. This gives the protein CASTPYGGLGYTF.

This clonotype was counted a few times. The rearrangement uses TRBV10-3 and TRBJ2-1; the D gene is possibly TRBD2 (6 bases). Germline V gene data show CDR1 as ENHRY and CDR2 as SYGVKD. Between the trimmed V and J ends, which lost 4 bases and 0 bases, there was a span of 10 bases. The CDR3 is made up of 15 amino acids. This CDR3 is CAISAGGNSYNEQFF. DNA for the CDR3: TGTGCCATCAGTGCAGGCGGGAACTCCTACAATGAGCAGTTCTTC.